This T cell receptor (beta chain) appears in the sequencing data of a study of T cell changes during pregnancy in multiple sclerosis. The CDR3 is made up of 13 amino acids. Looked up from germline, CDR1 is MDHEN and CDR2 is SYDVKM. After removal of 1 base from V and 12 bases from J, the junction contained 8 bases not matched to a gene. Profiled with immunoSEQ multiplex PCR; TCRdb holds only in-frame clones, not every one. The sample lists 75,000 to 100,000 clones; about 92% were seen once. The chain is built from TRBV28 and TRBJ2-5; the match to TRBD2 covers 7 bases. Sequenced here: peripheral blood, sampled after pregnancy. This receptor was obtained from a female donor in good health, enrolled as a control in a pregnancy study. CDR3 loop: CASSLSASGSKYF. The CDR3 DNA is TGTGCCAGCAGTTTATCTGCTAGCGGCAGCAAGTACTTC.